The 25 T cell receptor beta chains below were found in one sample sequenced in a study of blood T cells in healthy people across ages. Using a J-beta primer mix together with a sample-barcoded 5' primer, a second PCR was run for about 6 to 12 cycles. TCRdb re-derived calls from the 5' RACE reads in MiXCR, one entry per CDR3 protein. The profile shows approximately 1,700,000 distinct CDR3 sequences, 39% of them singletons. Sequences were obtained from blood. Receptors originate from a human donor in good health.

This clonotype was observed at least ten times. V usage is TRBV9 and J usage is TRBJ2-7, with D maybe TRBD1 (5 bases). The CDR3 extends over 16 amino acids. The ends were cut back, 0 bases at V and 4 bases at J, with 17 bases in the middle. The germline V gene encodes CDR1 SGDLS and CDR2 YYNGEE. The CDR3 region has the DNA TGTGCCAGCAGCGTAGCTGGAATGGGGCCTCCTTACGAGCAGTACTTC. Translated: CASSVAGMGPPYEQYF.

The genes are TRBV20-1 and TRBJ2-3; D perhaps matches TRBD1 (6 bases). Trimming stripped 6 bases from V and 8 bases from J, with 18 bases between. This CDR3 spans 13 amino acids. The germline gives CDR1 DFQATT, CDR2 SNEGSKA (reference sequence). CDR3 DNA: TGCAGTGCAGATACAGGGTGGGGCGGTACGCAGTATTTT. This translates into CSADTGWGGTQYF.

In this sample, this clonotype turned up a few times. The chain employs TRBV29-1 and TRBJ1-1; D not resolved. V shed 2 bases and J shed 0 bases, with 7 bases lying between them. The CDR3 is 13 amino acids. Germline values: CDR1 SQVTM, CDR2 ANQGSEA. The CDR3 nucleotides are TGCAGCGTTGAAAATCAAGTGAACACTGAAGCTTTCTTT. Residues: CSVENQVNTEAFF.

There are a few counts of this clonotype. CDR3 coding DNA: TGTGCCAGCAGTTTTTTAGCGCCGAGCTCCTACAATGAGCAGTTCTTC. Translated: CASSFLAPSSYNEQFF. The rearrangement links TRBV28 to TRBJ2-1; tentatively, D is TRBD2 (5 bases). Germline loops: CDR1 MDHEN, CDR2 SYDVKM. V was trimmed by 3 bases and J by 0 bases, leaving 12 bases between them. This CDR3 has 16 amino acids.

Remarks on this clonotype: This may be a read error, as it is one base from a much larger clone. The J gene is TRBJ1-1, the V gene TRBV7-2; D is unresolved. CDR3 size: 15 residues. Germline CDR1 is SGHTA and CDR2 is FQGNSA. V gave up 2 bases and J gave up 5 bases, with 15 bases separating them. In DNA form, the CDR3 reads TGTGCCAGCAGCTTACTTGGGGATGGGGAGACTGAAGCTTTCTTT. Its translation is CASSLLGDGETEAFF.

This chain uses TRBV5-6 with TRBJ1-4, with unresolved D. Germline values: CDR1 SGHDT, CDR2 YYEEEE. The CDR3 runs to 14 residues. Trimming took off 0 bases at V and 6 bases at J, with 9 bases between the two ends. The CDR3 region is CASSLANWDEKLFF. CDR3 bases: TGTGCCAGCAGCTTGGCCAATTGGGATGAAAAACTGTTTTTT.

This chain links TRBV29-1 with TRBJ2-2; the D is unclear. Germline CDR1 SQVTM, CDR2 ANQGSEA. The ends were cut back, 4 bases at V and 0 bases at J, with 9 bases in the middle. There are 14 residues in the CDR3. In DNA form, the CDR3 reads TGCAGCGTTGGTAGTACCGCGAACACCGGGGAGCTGTTTTTT. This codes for CSVGSTANTGELFF.

The CDR3 DNA reads as TGTGCCACCAGCAGCCGCGGACAGGGAAATGACGAGCAGTACTTC. This encodes CATSSRGQGNDEQYF. This rearrangement joins TRBV15 to TRBJ2-7; 8 bases fit TRBD1. This CDR3 spans 15 amino acids. Germline trimming cut 3 bases from V and 5 bases from J; bases unmatched to any gene: 9. The V gene's germline CDR1 is LNHNV and CDR2 YYDKDF (reference sequence).

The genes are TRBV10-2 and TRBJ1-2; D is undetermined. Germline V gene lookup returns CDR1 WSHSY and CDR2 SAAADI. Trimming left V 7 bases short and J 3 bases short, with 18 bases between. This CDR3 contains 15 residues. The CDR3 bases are TGCGCCAGCACCGCGGGCGGATCAGTGGACTATGGCTACACCTTC. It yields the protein CASTAGGSVDYGYTF.

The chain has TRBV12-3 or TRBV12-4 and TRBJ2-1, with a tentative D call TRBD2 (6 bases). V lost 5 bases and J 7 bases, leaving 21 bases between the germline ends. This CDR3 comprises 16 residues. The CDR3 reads CASSHSSGRSRNEQFF. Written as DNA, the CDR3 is TGTGCCAGCAGTCACTCCTCCGGGAGATCTAGGAATGAGCAGTTCTTC.

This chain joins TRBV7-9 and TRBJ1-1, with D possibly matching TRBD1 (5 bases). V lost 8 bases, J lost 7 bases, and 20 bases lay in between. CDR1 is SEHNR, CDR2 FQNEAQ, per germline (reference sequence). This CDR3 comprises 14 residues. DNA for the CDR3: TGTGCCAGCTCCCCGGGACGGGTCGAGGATGAAGCTTTCTTT. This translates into CASSPGRVEDEAFF.

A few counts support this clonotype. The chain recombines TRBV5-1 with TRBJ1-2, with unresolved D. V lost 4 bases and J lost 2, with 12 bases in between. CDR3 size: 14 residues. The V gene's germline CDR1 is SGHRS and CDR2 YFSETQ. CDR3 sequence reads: CASSPNGANYGYTF. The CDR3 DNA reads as TGCGCCAGCAGCCCTAATGGAGCGAACTATGGCTACACCTTC. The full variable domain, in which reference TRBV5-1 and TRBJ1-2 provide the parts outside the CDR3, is KAGVTQTPRYLIKTRGQQVTLSCSPISGHRSVSWYQQTPGQGLQFLFEYFSETQRNKGNFPGRFSGRQFSNSRSEMNVSTLELGDSALYLCASSPNGANYGYTFGSGTRLTVV.

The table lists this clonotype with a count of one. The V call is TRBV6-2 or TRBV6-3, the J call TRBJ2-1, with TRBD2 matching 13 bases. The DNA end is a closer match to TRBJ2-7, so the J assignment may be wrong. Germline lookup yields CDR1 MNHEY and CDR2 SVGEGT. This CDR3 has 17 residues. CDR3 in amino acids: CASSPGLAGAYLYEQYF. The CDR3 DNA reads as TGTGCCAGCAGTCCCGGACTAGCGGGGGCGTATTTATACGAGCAGTACTTC.

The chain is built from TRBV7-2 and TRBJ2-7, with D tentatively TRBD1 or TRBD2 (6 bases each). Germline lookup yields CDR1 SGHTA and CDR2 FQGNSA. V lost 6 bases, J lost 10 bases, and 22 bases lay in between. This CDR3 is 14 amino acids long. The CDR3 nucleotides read TGTGCCAGCAGGATCTCAAATGACCGGGGGCCCCAGTACTTC. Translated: CASRISNDRGPQYF. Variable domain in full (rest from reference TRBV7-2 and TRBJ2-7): GAGVSQSPSNKVTEKGKDVELRCDPISGHTALYWYRQSLGQGLEFLIYFQGNSAPDKSGLPSDRFSAERTGGSVSTLTIQRTQQEDSAVYLCASRISNDRGPQYFGPGTRLTVT.

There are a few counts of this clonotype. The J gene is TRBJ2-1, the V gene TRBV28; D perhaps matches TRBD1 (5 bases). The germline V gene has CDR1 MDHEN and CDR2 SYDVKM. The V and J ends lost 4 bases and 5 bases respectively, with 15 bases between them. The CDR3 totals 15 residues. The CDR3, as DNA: TGTGCCAGCAGTTCGGCTTCAGGGCCCGACAATGAGCAGTTCTTC. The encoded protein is CASSSASGPDNEQFF. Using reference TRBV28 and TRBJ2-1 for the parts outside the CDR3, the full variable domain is DVKVTQSSRYLVKRTGEKVFLECVQDMDHENMFWYRQDPGLGLRLIYFSYDVKMKEKGDIPEGYSVSREKKERFSLILESASTNQTSMYLCASSSASGPDNEQFFGPGTRLTVL.

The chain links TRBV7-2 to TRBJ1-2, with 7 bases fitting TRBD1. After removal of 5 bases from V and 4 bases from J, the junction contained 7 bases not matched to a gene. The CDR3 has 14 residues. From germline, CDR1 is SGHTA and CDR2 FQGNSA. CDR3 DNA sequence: TGTGCCAGCAGCCAACCTACAGGGGTCTATGGCTACACCTTC. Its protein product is CASSQPTGVYGYTF.

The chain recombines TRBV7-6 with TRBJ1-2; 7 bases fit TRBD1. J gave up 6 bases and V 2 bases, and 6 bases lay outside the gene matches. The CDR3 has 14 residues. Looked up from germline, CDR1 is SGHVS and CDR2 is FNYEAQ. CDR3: CASSLLGQVDGYTF. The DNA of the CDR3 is TGTGCCAGCAGCTTATTAGGACAGGTGGATGGCTACACCTTC.

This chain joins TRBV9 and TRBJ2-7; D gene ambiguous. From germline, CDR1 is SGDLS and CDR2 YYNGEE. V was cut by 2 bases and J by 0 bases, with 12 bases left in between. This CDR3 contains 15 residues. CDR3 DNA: TGTGCCAGCAGCGTCAACTTTGCCGGCTCCTACGAGCAGTACTTC. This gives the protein CASSVNFAGSYEQYF.

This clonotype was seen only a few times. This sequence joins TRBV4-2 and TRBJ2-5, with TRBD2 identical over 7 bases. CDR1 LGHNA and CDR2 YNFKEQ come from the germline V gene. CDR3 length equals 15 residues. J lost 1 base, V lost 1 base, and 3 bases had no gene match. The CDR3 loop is CASSQVRTSQETQYF. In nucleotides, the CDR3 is TGTGCCAGCAGCCAAGTGAGGACTAGCCAAGAGACCCAGTACTTC.

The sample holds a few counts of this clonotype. The CDR3 loop reads CASSEEGFTNYGYTF. The CDR3 bases are TGTGCCAGCAGTGAAGAAGGGTTCACGAACTATGGCTACACCTTC. The chain employs TRBV2 and TRBJ1-2, with no clear D. The germline V and J ends were trimmed by 1 base and 2 bases, with 11 bases remaining between them. This CDR3 is built from 15 residues. Germline CDR1 SNHLY, CDR2 FYNNEI.

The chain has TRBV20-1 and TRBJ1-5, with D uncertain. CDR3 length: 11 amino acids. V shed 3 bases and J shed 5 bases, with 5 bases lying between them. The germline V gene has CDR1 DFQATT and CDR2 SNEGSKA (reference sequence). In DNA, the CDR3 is TGCAGTGCTAGCGGGGATCAGCCCCAGCATTTT. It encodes CSASGDQPQHF.

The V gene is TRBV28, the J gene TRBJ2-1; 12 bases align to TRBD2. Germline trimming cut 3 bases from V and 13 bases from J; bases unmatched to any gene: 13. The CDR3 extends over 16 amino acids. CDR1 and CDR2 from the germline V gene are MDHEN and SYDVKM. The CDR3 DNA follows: TGTGCCAGCAGTTTCCCCCTAGCGGGGGGGGCCCCCAAACAGTTCTTC. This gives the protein CASSFPLAGGAPKQFF.

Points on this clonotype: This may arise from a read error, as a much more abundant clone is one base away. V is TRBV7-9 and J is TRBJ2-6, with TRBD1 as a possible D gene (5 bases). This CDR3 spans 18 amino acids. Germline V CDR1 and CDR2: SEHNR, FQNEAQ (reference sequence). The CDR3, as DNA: TGTGCCAGCCAACGAGGCGACAGTTCCTACTCTGGGGCCAACGTCCGGACTTTC. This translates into CASQRGDSSYSGANVRTF.

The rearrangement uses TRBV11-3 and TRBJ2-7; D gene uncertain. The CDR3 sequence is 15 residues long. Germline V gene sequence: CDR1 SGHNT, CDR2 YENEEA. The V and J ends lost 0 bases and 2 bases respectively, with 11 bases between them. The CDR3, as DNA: TGTGCCAGCAGCTTAGATTGGGCGCAGACCTACGAGCAGTACTTC. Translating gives CASSLDWAQTYEQYF.

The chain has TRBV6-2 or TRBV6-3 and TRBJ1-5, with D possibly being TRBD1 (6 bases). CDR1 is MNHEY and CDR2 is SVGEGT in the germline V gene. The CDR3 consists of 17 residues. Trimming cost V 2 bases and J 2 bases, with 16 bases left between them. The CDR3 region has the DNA TGTGCCAGCAGTTACGGTCAGGGGAATATCGGCAATCAGCCCCAGCATTTT. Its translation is CASSYGQGNIGNQPQHF.